Following are 6 T cell receptor beta chains from one sample sequenced in a study of blood T cell repertoires in COVID-19. The assay was immunoSEQ multiplex PCR, and TCRdb's table has in-frame clones only and misses some. The table has about 150,000 clones, 91% seen once; the top ten hold approximately 0.59%. The sample comprised peripheral blood. The origin of the receptors is a man aged 45-65 years with acute or convalescent COVID-19.

The CDR3: CASSRGDRGRYEQYF. The CDR3 DNA reads as TGTGCCAGCAGTAGGGGGGACAGGGGGCGCTACGAGCAGTACTTC. The V and J genes are TRBV27 and TRBJ2-7, with 12 bases matching TRBD1. The V gene end was trimmed by 5 bases and the J gene end by 3 bases; junction bases not matched to a gene: 5. There are 15 residues in the CDR3. Germline V CDR1 and CDR2: MNHEY, SMNVEV (reference sequence).

This chain links TRBV19 with TRBJ1-1; D unresolved. The length of the CDR3 is 13 residues. V was clipped by 7 bases and J by 1 base, with 10 bases between them. Germline V CDR1 and CDR2: LNHDA, SQIVND (reference sequence). CDR3 residues: CASTDGRNTEAFF. The CDR3 bases are TGTGCCAGTACCGATGGGAGGAACACTGAAGCTTTCTTT.

The V and J genes are TRBV4-1 and TRBJ1-3, with D tentatively TRBD1 (6 bases). V was trimmed by 0 bases and J by 2 bases, leaving 14 bases between them. Germline assignment: CDR1 MGHRA and CDR2 YSYEKL. The CDR3 has 17 residues. The CDR3 region is CASSQEHRDPTGNTIYF. CDR3 in DNA: TGCGCCAGCAGCCAAGAGCACAGGGACCCGACTGGAAACACCATATATTTT.

The chain has TRBV30 and TRBJ1-5; possible D gene TRBD1, 5 bases. V shed 3 bases and J shed 1 base, with 22 bases lying between them. CDR1 GTSNPN and CDR2 SVGIG come from the germline V gene (reference sequence). The CDR3 loop spans 18 amino acids. For the CDR3, the DNA is TGTGCCTGGAGCCGGGGGAGGTTGGGGCTGGGGAGCAATCAGCCCCAGCATTTT. Its translation is CAWSRGRLGLGSNQPQHF.

The V call is TRBV24-1, the J call TRBJ2-1, with D hard to call. Germline V CDR1 and CDR2: KGHDR, SFDVKD. The V gene lost 5 bases and the J gene lost 6 bases, with 7 bases spanning the gap. The CDR3 is 12 residues long. The DNA for the CDR3 is TGTGCCACCAGTGGGAGCTTCAATGAGCAGTTCTTC. Residues: CATSGSFNEQFF.

V usage is TRBV6-5 and J usage is TRBJ2-7, with D possibly TRBD1 on 6 matching bases. This CDR3 contains 13 residues. Germline loops: CDR1 MNHEY, CDR2 SVGAGI. Trimming pared 5 bases from V and 2 bases from J, leaving 10 bases between. This CDR3 reads CASSQGSTYEQYF. In DNA form, the CDR3 reads TGTGCCAGCAGTCAGGGGTCAACCTACGAGCAGTACTTC.